These 18 T cell receptor beta chains share one sample of origin, sequenced in a study of blood T cell repertoires in COVID-19. Assay used: immunoSEQ multiplex PCR; TCRdb lists only in-frame clones, some missing. The data contain 40,000 to 65,000 clones, over 70% of them singletons. The material sequenced was peripheral blood. Receptors originate from a human donor with active or convalescent COVID-19. The donor label of this sample is uncertain.

The chain carries TRBV6-2 or TRBV6-3 and TRBJ2-5; 10 bases fit TRBD1. This CDR3 has 19 amino acids. CDR1 MNHEY and CDR2 SVGEGT come from the germline V gene. V shed 5 bases, J shed 5 bases, and the junction held 20 bases outside the gene matches. The CDR3 DNA reads TGTGCCAGCAGTGTTCCGGGACAGGGGAACCCTCTGCCTCCGGAGACCCAGTACTTC. Translated: CASSVPGQGNPLPPETQYF.

Only a few counts were recorded for this clone. The V and J genes are TRBV27 and TRBJ2-3, with TRBD1 matching over 9 bases. This CDR3 spans 15 amino acids. From germline, CDR1 is MNHEY and CDR2 SMNVEV (reference sequence). V shed 7 bases, J shed 0 bases, and the junction held 5 bases outside the gene matches. CDR3 coding DNA: TGTGCCAGCAACTACAGGGGGCAGAGCACAGATACGCAGTATTTT. It codes for CASNYRGQSTDTQYF.

The table lists this clone with a few counts. This chain links TRBV4-1 with TRBJ1-3, with 8 nucleotides matching TRBD1. J gave up 4 bases and V 1 base, and 6 bases lay outside the gene matches. Looked up from germline, CDR1 is MGHRA and CDR2 is YSYEKL. This CDR3 contains 16 residues. CDR3 sequence (DNA): TGCGCCAGCAGCCAAGCCCCAGGGGGCGCAGGAAACACCATATATTTT. It translates to CASSQAPGGAGNTIYF.

This clone is a singleton in its sample. The J gene is TRBJ2-7, the V gene TRBV7-9, with 8 bases aligning to TRBD1. J was trimmed by 3 bases and V by 8 bases; bases with no gene match: 12. The CDR3 is 15 residues long. Germline V gene data show CDR1 as SEHNR and CDR2 as FQNEAQ (reference sequence). Here the CDR3 reads CASGSAGGDFYEQYF. The CDR3 DNA follows: TGTGCCAGCGGATCGGCAGGGGGCGACTTCTACGAGCAGTACTTC.

The chain has TRBV11-3 and TRBJ2-7; D unclear. The V gene's germline CDR1 is SGHNT and CDR2 YENEEA. The CDR3 runs 14 residues. The V and J ends lost 7 bases and 6 bases respectively, with 19 bases between them. The CDR3 nucleotides read TGTGCCAGCATGACCCGAGTTGCGGCTCTCGAGCAGTACTTC. Translation: CASMTRVAALEQYF.

The J gene is TRBJ2-3, the V gene TRBV11-3, with D perhaps matching TRBD2 (6 bases). V was clipped by 4 bases and J by 4 bases, with 15 bases between them. From germline, CDR1 is SGHNT and CDR2 YENEEA. The CDR3 runs 15 residues. The CDR3 here is CASSSRDFPADTQYF. The CDR3 region has the DNA TGTGCCAGCAGCTCCCGGGACTTCCCCGCAGATACGCAGTATTTT.

The chain employs TRBV2 and TRBJ2-5, with 9 positions matching TRBD2. Germline V lookup: CDR1 SNHLY, CDR2 FYNNEI. The CDR3 is 16 amino acids. Unmatched junction bases numbered 18, after V lost 7 bases and J lost 9 bases. CDR3 DNA sequence: TGTGCCAGCAATCTACCCGGGACTAGCCTCTGGGGGGCCCAGTACTTC. Translated, it gives CASNLPGTSLWGAQYF.

The rearrangement uses TRBV30 and TRBJ2-3; D gene uncertain. Germline CDR1 and CDR2: GTSNPN and SVGIG (reference sequence). The CDR3 has 10 amino acids. The CDR3 is CAYGPREQYF. CDR3 bases: TGTGCGTATGGCCCCCGTGAGCAGTATTTT.

V usage is TRBV18 and J usage is TRBJ1-1; no definite D call. V was cut by 3 bases and J by 5 bases, with 16 bases left in between. From germline, CDR1 is KGHSH and CDR2 LQKENI. The CDR3 loop spans 15 amino acids. The CDR3 region is CASSPRRVNWTEAFF. The CDR3 region has the DNA TGTGCCAGCTCACCGAGGAGGGTGAATTGGACTGAAGCTTTCTTT.

This clone has a single count. J is TRBJ2-7 and V is TRBV5-6; D unclear. This CDR3 spans 17 amino acids. Germline assignment: CDR1 SGHDT and CDR2 YYEEEE. V gave up 1 base and J gave up 0 bases, with 17 bases separating them. The chain's CDR3 is CASSLTPFIPSSYEQYF. In DNA, the CDR3 is TGTGCCAGCAGCTTGACGCCCTTTATCCCGAGCTCCTACGAGCAGTACTTC.

This chain connects TRBV19 to TRBJ2-2; D uncertain. Germline CDR1 is LNHDA and CDR2 is SQIVND (reference sequence). V was shortened by 7 bases and J by 3 bases, with 12 bases between the two germline ends. The CDR3 length is 14 residues. CDR3 sequence (DNA): TGTGCCAGTAAAATGAGGAGAGACACCGGGGAGCTGTTTTTT. It yields the protein CASKMRRDTGELFF.

The chain couples TRBV12-3 or TRBV12-4 to TRBJ1-1; no clear D gene. The CDR3 runs 11 residues. The V end lost 8 bases, the J end lost 6 bases, and 10 bases lay between the germline ends. The DNA for the CDR3 is TGTGCCAGCGGGAGATCAGCTGAAGCTTTCTTT. It yields the protein CASGRSAEAFF.

The chain combines TRBV4-1 with TRBJ2-3; D unresolved. The CDR3 length is 12 residues. Germline V gene lookup returns CDR1 MGHRA and CDR2 YSYEKL. V was shortened by 4 bases and J by 2 bases, with 4 bases between the two germline ends. The CDR3 reads CASSPFTDTQYF. The CDR3 DNA reads TGCGCCAGCAGCCCCTTCACAGATACGCAGTATTTT.

V usage is TRBV19 and J usage is TRBJ2-1, with TRBD1 as a possible D gene (6 bases). This CDR3 has 15 amino acids. Germline CDR1 reads LNHDA; CDR2 reads SQIVND (reference sequence). V lost 6 bases and J 4 bases, leaving 16 bases between the germline ends. The CDR3 DNA reads as TGTGCCAGTAGAAGACAGGCCCTTGGTTACAATGAGCAGTTCTTC. Its protein product is CASRRQALGYNEQFF.

This rearrangement joins TRBV19 to TRBJ1-1; D gene ambiguous. This CDR3 spans 13 amino acids. With 3 bases removed from V and 6 bases from J, the gap between germline ends came to 11 bases. Germline V gene lookup returns CDR1 LNHDA and CDR2 SQIVND (reference sequence). The CDR3 sequence is CASSIGPRAEAFF. CDR3 in DNA: TGTGCCAGTAGTATTGGTCCTCGGGCTGAAGCTTTCTTT.

The J gene is TRBJ2-7, the V gene TRBV10-3, with D possibly TRBD1 on 5 matching bases. CDR1 ENHRY and CDR2 SYGVKD come from the germline V gene. V was shortened by 7 bases and J by 5 bases, with 9 bases between the two germline ends. This CDR3 has 11 residues. The CDR3 reads CAIKGVDEQYF. The CDR3 nucleotides are TGTGCCATCAAAGGGGTTGACGAGCAGTACTTC.

Turning to this clone: A much larger clone differs by one base, so this may be a read error. The chain is built from TRBV4-1 and TRBJ2-2; 8 positions agree with TRBD2. The CDR3 runs 15 residues. Germline CDR1 reads MGHRA; CDR2 reads YSYEKL. The CDR3 DNA is TGCCCCCGCAGCCTGTCCGGGGGGGGGACCGGGGAGCTGTTTTTT. Translated: CPRSLSGGGTGELFF.

The J gene is TRBJ1-5, the V gene TRBV6-5, with D tentatively TRBD1 (6 bases). Trimming took off 2 bases at V and 0 bases at J, with 11 bases between the two ends. The CDR3 sequence is 16 residues long. Germline V gives CDR1 MNHEY, CDR2 SVGAGI. The CDR3 is CASSYRGQYSNQPQHF. The CDR3 DNA reads as TGTGCCAGCAGTTACCGGGGACAATATAGCAATCAGCCCCAGCATTTT.